This is a list of T cell receptor beta chains from one sample in a study of response to subunit inactivated influenza vaccine. TCRdb redid the calling of the RT-PCR reads with MiXCR, one entry per CDR3 protein. The table includes hundreds of thousands of distinct CDR3 sequences, about 12% detected once. This sample comprised PBMCs from blood, obtained on the day of vaccination. The receptors shown here come from a man over 45 who received an inactivated influenza vaccine. The CDR3 runs from the conserved cysteine through the conserved F or W. Fields, in order: clone size, J gene, V gene, D gene, CDR3 protein, CDR3 DNA. A D gene is named only where the DNA matches it firmly. Size values are once, few and many counts, or a class for expanded clones, and some rows have none.

>-|TRBJ2-1|TRBV2|TRBD2
CATQAGALSNEQFF
TGTGCCACCCAAGCGGGGGCCTTGAGTAATGAGCAGTTCTTC
>-|TRBJ2-7|TRBV6-5|TRBD2
CASSYQPPGLASNEQYF
TGTGCCAGCAGTTACCAACCCCCGGGACTAGCGTCTAACGAGCAGTACTTC
>-|TRBJ1-5|TRBV15|-
CATSRAVDNQPQHF
TGTGCCACCAGCAGAGCAGTGGACAATCAGCCCCAGCATTTT
>few|TRBJ2-1|TRBV23-1|-
CASSRRGAHQFF
TGCGCCAGCAGTCGGAGGGGCGCTCACCAGTTCTTC
>many|TRBJ1-2|TRBV6-2/TRBV6-3|-
CASSPTDYGYTF
TGTGCCAGCAGTCCGACAGACTATGGCTACACCTTC
>-|TRBJ2-6|TRBV28|TRBD1
CASRAGTGSSGANVLTF
TGTGCCAGCAGGGCCGGGACAGGTTCTTCTGGGGCCAACGTCCTGACTTTC
>-|TRBJ2-1|TRBV20-1|-
CSASAETYNEQFF
TGCAGTGCTAGCGCCGAGACCTACAATGAGCAGTTCTTC
>few|TRBJ2-7|TRBV5-1|TRBD1
CASRYSTGELTYEQYF
TGCGCCAGCAGATACTCGACAGGGGAGTTAACCTACGAGCAGTACTTC
>many|TRBJ2-2|TRBV5-1|-
CASSFLRTTNTGELFF
TGCGCCAGCAGCTTCTTGCGGACAACGAACACCGGGGAGCTGTTTTTT
>few|TRBJ2-7|TRBV20-1|TRBD1
CSAGQGVPPYEQYF
TGCAGTGCTGGACAGGGGGTGCCGCCCTACGAGCAGTACTTC
>many|TRBJ1-2|TRBV24-1|-
CATSDPDKNYGYTF
TGTGCCACCAGTGACCCTGACAAAAACTATGGCTACACCTTC
>few|TRBJ2-3|TRBV9|-
CASSQTGKGTSTDTQYF
TGTGCCAGCAGCCAAACAGGGAAGGGGACTAGCACAGATACGCAGTATTTT
>few|TRBJ2-3|TRBV12-3/TRBV12-4|TRBD2
CASSLGLVGTDTQYF
TGTGCCAGCAGCCTGGGACTAGTCGGCACAGATACGCAGTATTTT
>few|TRBJ2-3|TRBV7-2|TRBD2
CASSLAESGLAFQDTQYF
TGTGCCAGCAGCTTAGCAGAATCGGGACTAGCGTTCCAAGATACGCAGTATTTT
>many|TRBJ2-2|TRBV4-3|-
CASSQEDTNTGELFF
TGCGCCAGCAGCCAAGAGGACACTAACACCGGGGAGCTGTTTTTT
>many|TRBJ1-2|TRBV7-9|-
CASSLGRQVGYTF
TGTGCCAGCAGCTTAGGTCGGCAGGTTGGCTACACCTTC
>-|TRBJ2-2|TRBV6-1|TRBD2
CASVAGGESTGELFF
TGTGCCAGTGTAGCGGGGGGAGAATCCACCGGGGAGCTGTTTTTT
>-|TRBJ2-7|TRBV28|-
CASSLGPYGQYF
TGTGCCAGCAGTTTAGGTCCCTACGGGCAGTACTTC
>-|TRBJ1-1|TRBV6-5|-
CASSYKEGGTEAFF
TGTGCCAGCAGTTACAAGGAGGGTGGGACTGAAGCTTTCTTT
>few|TRBJ2-3|TRBV6-5|-
CASSYNIGRRDTQYF
TGTGCCAGCAGTTATAATATCGGCCGGCGGGATACGCAGTATTTT
>-|TRBJ2-7|TRBV7-2|-
CASSPHGGGEQYF
TGTGCCAGCAGCCCTCATGGGGGTGGCGAGCAGTACTTC
>once|TRBJ2-2|TRBV29-1|-
CSTRRRTGELFF
TGCAGCACAAGGCGTCGGACCGGGGAGCTGTTTTTT
>-|TRBJ2-7|TRBV27|-
CASSLYRTPDLYF
TGTGCCAGCAGTTTATACCGGACACCTGATTTGTACTTC
>few|TRBJ1-6|TRBV12-3/TRBV12-4|-
CASSLVGSDPYSPLHF
TGTGCCAGCAGTTTAGTCGGGTCAGACCCGTATTCACCCCTCCACTTT
>-|TRBJ2-3|TRBV6-2/TRBV6-3|TRBD2
CASKLAEVTDTQYF
TGTGCCAGCAAGCTAGCGGAAGTCACAGATACGCAGTATTTT
>once|TRBJ1-5|TRBV9|-
CASSAGQNSNQPQDF
TGTGCCAGCAGCGCCGGACAGAATAGCAATCAGCCCCAGGATTTT
>many|TRBJ2-7|TRBV20-1|TRBD2
CSATGLAGGTYEQYF
TGCAGTGCGACAGGACTAGCGGGAGGGACCTACGAGCAGTACTTC
>-|TRBJ2-7|TRBV5-1|-
CASSLETAEYEQYF
TGCGCCAGCAGCTTGGAGACAGCTGAATACGAGCAGTACTTC